The present T cell receptor beta chain was sequenced within a study of blood T cells in healthy people across ages. Across the study: The capture of about one barcoded beta molecule per two T cells was achieved by template switching.

The germline V gene encodes CDR1 PRHDT and CDR2 FYEKMQ (reference sequence). CDR3 length: 15 amino acids. With V trimmed by 7 bases and J by 6 bases, 12 bases remained unmatched. For the second PCR, which ran for about 6 to 11 cycles, a sample-barcoded 5' primer and a J-beta primer mix were used. TCRdb independently ran MiXCR on the 5' RACE reads; one entry per CDR3 protein. The profile shows around 780,000 distinct CDR3 sequences, approximately 24% of them singletons. These sequences were also reported in another study, on T cells of mothers and their children. That report adds: M1S, a second-PCR primer, added sample barcodes and 2-4 random nucleotides.

This TCR was recovered from a boy aged 5-17 years in good health. This chain connects TRBV13 to TRBJ2-5; TRBD2 matches at 9 bases. Material for sequencing was blood. The CDR3 protein is CASTIAGGAGKTQYF. CDR3 in DNA: TGTGCCAGCACCATTGCGGGGGGGGCCGGAAAGACCCAGTACTTC.